This entry lists 21 T cell receptor beta chains sequenced from one sample in a study of blood T cell repertoires in COVID-19. Assay used: immunoSEQ multiplex PCR; TCRdb lists only in-frame clones, some missing. The data hold a few hundred thousand clones, with about nine tenths observed a single time. The source material was peripheral blood. These receptor sequences come from a man aged 45-65 years with active or convalescent COVID-19.

The rearrangement joins TRBV6-5 to TRBJ1-2; tentatively, D is TRBD1 (5 bases). Looked up from germline, CDR1 is MNHEY and CDR2 is SVGAGI. V lost 5 bases and J 4 bases, leaving 14 bases between the germline ends. This CDR3 is built from 14 residues. The CDR3 region has the DNA TGTGCCAGCAGTCCGTCGACAGTCCTCTATGGCTACACCTTC. It encodes CASSPSTVLYGYTF.

This sequence joins TRBV4-2 and TRBJ1-6, with 10 bases lining up with TRBD1. This CDR3 has 18 amino acids. Germline V gene sequence: CDR1 LGHNA, CDR2 YNFKEQ. V lost 0 bases, J lost 0 bases, and 2 bases stayed unmatched. The CDR3 here is CASSQEGQGVSYNSPLHF. The CDR3 region has the DNA TGTGCCAGCAGCCAAGAAGGACAGGGGGTCTCCTATAATTCACCCCTCCACTTT.

The V and J genes are TRBV28 and TRBJ1-2; D ambiguous. The germline CDR1 and CDR2 sequences are MDHEN and SYDVKM. The length of the CDR3 is 15 residues. Deletions cut 4 bases from V and 11 bases from J, with 23 bases between. The DNA for the CDR3 is TGTGCCAGCAGTTCACCGACCTTACATATGGGAGCTTACACCTTC. This codes for CASSSPTLHMGAYTF.

As for this clone: At one of its ends the junction is not consistent with the germline gene, which may arise from a read error. The chain employs TRBV7-7 and TRBJ1-2, with D uncertain. This CDR3 spans 15 amino acids. CDR1 and CDR2 from the germline V gene are SSHAT and FNYEAQ (reference sequence). The CDR3 DNA follows: TGTGCTAGCAGCTTGGCCCGGTGTTGCGGATATGGCTACACCTTC. Its translation: CASSLARCCGYGYTF.

The chain combines TRBV29-1 with TRBJ1-1; D is possibly TRBD1 (5 bases). Trimming took off 5 bases at V and 0 bases at J, with 13 bases between the two ends. Looked up from germline, CDR1 is SQVTM and CDR2 is ANQGSEA. The CDR3 runs 14 residues. CDR3 in DNA: TGCAGCGTTACGGGACTGCCCATGAACACTGAAGCTTTCTTT. It is translated as CSVTGLPMNTEAFF.

The chain combines TRBV9 with TRBJ1-1; no clear D gene. Looked up from germline, CDR1 is SGDLS and CDR2 is YYNGEE. V lost 1 base to trimming and J lost 3 bases, with 7 bases between them. The CDR3 contains 13 residues. As DNA, the CDR3 is TGTGCCAGCAGCGTATCAGGTTACACTGAAGCTTTCTTT. Encoded protein: CASSVSGYTEAFF.

This clone came up once. The genes are TRBV5-4 and TRBJ2-1; 9 bases fit TRBD1. The germline gives CDR1 SGHNT, CDR2 YYREEE (reference sequence). The CDR3 length is 14 residues. V lost 4 bases, J lost 5 bases, and 4 bases stayed unmatched. CDR3 DNA sequence: TGTGCCAGCAGCAGGACAGGGGCGGACAATGAGCAGTTCTTC. Encoded protein: CASSRTGADNEQFF.

The V and J genes are TRBV20-1 and TRBJ2-7; D gene ambiguous. Germline CDR1 and CDR2: DFQATT and SNEGSKA (reference sequence). Trimming shortened V by 7 bases and J by 7 bases, and 14 bases separated the two germline ends. CDR3 length: 11 residues. CDR3 DNA sequence: TGCAGTGTTCCGGTTGTTCGGGAGCAGTACTTC. Encoded protein: CSVPVVREQYF.

This clone was seen just once. The J gene is TRBJ2-7, the V gene TRBV2; no firm D call. The CDR3 loop spans 14 amino acids. The ends were cut back, 3 bases at V and 4 bases at J, with 13 bases in the middle. Germline V gene data show CDR1 as SNHLY and CDR2 as FYNNEI. CDR3 coding DNA: TGTGCCAGCAGTGAGGCAAACCTCGCTTACGAGCAGTACTTC. It yields the protein CASSEANLAYEQYF.

This clone was found a few times. V is TRBV30 and J is TRBJ1-5, with TRBD1 as a possible D gene (6 bases). This CDR3 region has 14 residues. V lost 2 bases and J lost 5, with 13 bases in between. The V gene's germline CDR1 is GTSNPN and CDR2 SVGIG (reference sequence). CDR3: CAWSLTGTDQPQHF. CDR3 nucleotides: TGTGCCTGGAGTTTAACAGGGACCGATCAGCCCCAGCATTTT.

This sequence joins TRBV28 and TRBJ2-3, with TRBD2 matching over 7 bases. The CDR3 has 15 amino acids. In germline, CDR1 is MDHEN, CDR2 SYDVKM. Trimming at V came to 7 bases and at J to 2 bases, leaving 9 bases not matched to a gene. CDR3 DNA sequence: TGTGCCAGCACGACTGGGAGGGGTTTCACAGATACGCAGTATTTT. Amino acid sequence: CASTTGRGFTDTQYF.

The chain is built from TRBV28 and TRBJ1-1, with 7 bases identical to TRBD1. Looked up from germline, CDR1 is MDHEN and CDR2 is SYDVKM. Unmatched junction bases numbered 7, after V lost 5 bases and J lost 4 bases. The CDR3 runs 14 residues. The CDR3 bases are TGTGCCAGCAGTCCGCTACAGGGGTTCACTGAAGCTTTCTTT. It codes for CASSPLQGFTEAFF.

The gene calls are TRBV6-5 and TRBJ2-3; D unresolved. The V end was cut by 7 bases, the J end by 5 bases, with 7 bases between. The CDR3 is 11 amino acids. CDR1 and CDR2 from the germline V gene are MNHEY and SVGAGI. The CDR3 is CASTPGDTQYF. CDR3 bases: TGTGCCAGCACCCCAGGAGATACGCAGTATTTT.

The gene calls are TRBV9 and TRBJ2-1; TRBD2 aligns across 8 bases. The CDR3 is 15 residues long. Germline loops: CDR1 SGDLS, CDR2 YYNGEE. V trimming: 0 bases; J trimming: 3 bases; junction bases outside the gene matches: 2. The CDR3 nucleotides read TGTGCCAGCAGCGTAGAAGGGACTAGCTACAATGAGCAGTTCTTC. Amino acids: CASSVEGTSYNEQFF. The variable domain in full, completed from reference TRBV9 and TRBJ2-1, reads DSGVTQTPKHLITATGQRVTLRCSPRSGDLSVYWYQQSLDQGLQFLIQYYNGEERAKGNILERFSAQQFPDLHSELNLSSLELGDSALYFCASSVEGTSYNEQFFGPGTRLTVL.

The chain employs TRBV10-3 and TRBJ2-1, with 7 positions matching TRBD2. Trimming removed 3 bases from V and 8 bases from J; junction bases left unmatched: 7. The V gene's germline CDR1 is ENHRY and CDR2 SYGVKD. The CDR3 is made up of 14 amino acids. This CDR3 is CAISDRTRMDEQFF. CDR3 coding DNA: TGTGCCATCAGTGATAGGACTAGGATGGATGAGCAGTTCTTC.

The chain joins TRBV7-2 to TRBJ2-3; TRBD2 matches 10 bases. Germline values: CDR1 SGHTA, CDR2 FQGNSA. This CDR3 contains 16 residues. The trim removed 2 bases at V and 4 bases at J, leaving 6 bases unmatched. Here the CDR3 reads CASSLRSGGASDTQYF. The CDR3 nucleotides read TGTGCCAGCAGCTTACGGAGCGGGGGGGCATCAGATACGCAGTATTTT.

V usage is TRBV24-1 and J usage is TRBJ2-2, with TRBD2 matching 8 bases. The CDR3 covers 16 residues. Germline V lookup: CDR1 KGHDR, CDR2 SFDVKD. V gave up 3 bases and J gave up 3 bases; unmatched junction bases: 5. CDR3: CATSDPTSGDTGELFF. The CDR3 DNA reads TGTGCCACCAGTGATCCTACTAGCGGAGACACCGGGGAGCTGTTTTTT.

This chain links TRBV11-2 with TRBJ1-2; 9 bases are a match to TRBD1. J was trimmed by 4 bases and V by 5 bases; bases with no gene match: 8. Germline CDR1 SGHAT, CDR2 FQNNGV. There are 15 residues in the CDR3. Here the CDR3 DNA reads TGTGCCAGCAGCCCAATGCCGGGACAGGGCTATGGCTACACCTTC. Its protein product is CASSPMPGQGYGYTF.

This clone was seen a single time. The chain links TRBV2 to TRBJ2-1, with a possible D match to TRBD2 (7 bases). Germline V CDR1 and CDR2: SNHLY, FYNNEI. The CDR3 covers 15 residues. Trimming removed 7 bases at V and 12 bases at J, with 25 bases between. Here the CDR3 reads CASIPDGGRGWGQFF. The DNA of the CDR3 is TGTGCCAGCATCCCAGACGGGGGGCGGGGATGGGGGCAGTTCTTC.

This clone was seen a single time. The rearrangement uses TRBV5-4 and TRBJ1-1; TRBD1 agrees at 7 bases. Germline V gives CDR1 SGHNT, CDR2 YYREEE (reference sequence). The CDR3 runs 15 residues. Unmatched junction bases numbered 10, after V lost 4 bases and J lost 4 bases. The CDR3 is CASSGQAGVATEAFF. In DNA, the CDR3 is TGTGCCAGCAGCGGACAGGCAGGGGTGGCCACTGAAGCTTTCTTT.

The V call is TRBV6-5, the J call TRBJ2-2, with 7 bases that match TRBD1. The germline gives CDR1 MNHEY, CDR2 SVGAGI. This CDR3 comprises 15 residues. The V and J ends lost 8 bases and 3 bases, in that order; junction bases with no gene match: 9. Here the CDR3 DNA reads TGTGCCAGCGGGAACAGGGGTGTTGACACCGGGGAGCTGTTTTTT. As protein: CASGNRGVDTGELFF.